The 6 T cell receptor beta chains in this list originate from one sample, sequenced in a study of blood T cells in healthy people across ages. Using a J-beta primer mix together with a sample-barcoded 5' primer, a second PCR was run for roughly 7 to 12 cycles. Using its own MiXCR run on the 5' RACE reads, TCRdb lists one record per CDR3 protein. Of around 1,500,000 distinct CDR3 sequences listed, 28% are singletons. Sequencing was performed on blood. These receptors were obtained from a woman aged 25-40 years in good health.

The sample holds many counts of this clonotype. This chain links TRBV10-3 with TRBJ2-7; tentatively, D is TRBD1 (5 bases). The germline gives CDR1 ENHRY, CDR2 SYGVKD. This CDR3 comprises 12 residues. V was trimmed by 10 bases and J by 3 bases, leaving 13 bases between them. For the CDR3, the DNA is TGTGCCACCTCACAGGTCCTCTACGAGCAGTACTTC. Translation gives CATSQVLYEQYF.

The rearrangement uses TRBV14 and TRBJ1-1; D possibly corresponds to TRBD1 (5 bases). CDR1 and CDR2 (germline): SGHDN, FVKESK. Between the trimmed V and J ends, which lost 1 base and 5 bases, there was a span of 8 bases. The length of the CDR3 is 13 residues. CDR3 in amino acids: CASSQVRETEAFF. CDR3 nucleotides: TGTGCCAGCAGCCAAGTCAGGGAGACTGAAGCTTTCTTT.

The chain carries TRBV28 and TRBJ1-1; D perhaps matches TRBD1 (5 bases). Germline CDR1 is MDHEN and CDR2 is SYDVKM. The CDR3 is 16 residues long. Deletions cut 6 bases from V and 1 base from J, with 18 bases between. This CDR3 is CASRNRPGPSNTEAFF. The CDR3 DNA is TGTGCCAGCAGGAACCGACCGGGACCCTCGAACACTGAAGCTTTCTTT.

The chain is built from TRBV20-1 and TRBJ2-3; 11 positions match TRBD2. The CDR3 runs to 16 residues. Trimming removed 2 bases from V and 6 bases from J; junction bases left unmatched: 10. CDR1 and CDR2 from the germline V gene are DFQATT and SNEGSKA (reference sequence). The CDR3 reads CSARRLAGGHLDTQYF. As DNA, the CDR3 is TGCAGTGCTAGACGGTTAGCGGGGGGGCATTTGGATACGCAGTATTTT.

This chain uses TRBV28 with TRBJ1-5; TRBD1 matches at 7 bases. With 3 bases clipped from V and 5 bases from J, the junction kept 7 bases outside the gene matches. Germline V gene data show CDR1 as MDHEN and CDR2 as SYDVKM. The CDR3 covers 15 residues. The CDR3 DNA reads as TGTGCCAGCAGTTTCGAGGGGGCTGGGGATCAGCCCCAGCATTTT. It translates to CASSFEGAGDQPQHF.

This clonotype was found many times. This chain uses TRBV12-3 or TRBV12-4 with TRBJ2-1; 7 nucleotides line up with TRBD1. Trimming removed 8 bases from V and 7 bases from J; junction bases left unmatched: 5. CDR3 length equals 12 residues. The DNA for the CDR3 is TGTGCCAGCGGCCCAGGGGGAAATGAGCAGTTCTTC. It translates to CASGPGGNEQFF.